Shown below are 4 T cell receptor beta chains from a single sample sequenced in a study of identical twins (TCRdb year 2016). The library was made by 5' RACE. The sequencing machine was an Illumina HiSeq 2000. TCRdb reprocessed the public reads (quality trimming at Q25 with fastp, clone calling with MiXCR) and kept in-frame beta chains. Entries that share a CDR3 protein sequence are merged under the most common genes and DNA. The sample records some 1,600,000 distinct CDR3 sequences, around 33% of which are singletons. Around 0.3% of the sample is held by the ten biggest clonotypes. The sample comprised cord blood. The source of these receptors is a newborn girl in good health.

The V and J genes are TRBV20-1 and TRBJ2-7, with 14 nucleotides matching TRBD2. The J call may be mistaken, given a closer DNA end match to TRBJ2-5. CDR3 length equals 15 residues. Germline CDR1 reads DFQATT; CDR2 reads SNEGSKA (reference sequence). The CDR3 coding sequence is TGCAGTGCTTCTGGACTAGCGGGAGGCGGGGAGACCCAGTACTTC. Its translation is CSASGLAGGGETQYF.

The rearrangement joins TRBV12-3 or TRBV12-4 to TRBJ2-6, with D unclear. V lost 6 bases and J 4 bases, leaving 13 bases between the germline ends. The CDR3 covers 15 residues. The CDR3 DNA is TGTGCCAGCAGCGAGACTCCCTTCGGGGCCAACGTCCTGACTTTC. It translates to CASSETPFGANVLTF.

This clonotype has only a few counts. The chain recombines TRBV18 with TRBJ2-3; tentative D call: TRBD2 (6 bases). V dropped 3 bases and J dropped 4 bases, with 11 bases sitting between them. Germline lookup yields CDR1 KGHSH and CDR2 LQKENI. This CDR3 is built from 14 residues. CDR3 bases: TGTGCCAGCTCACCCGGACTAACCCCAGATACGCAGTATTTT. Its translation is CASSPGLTPDTQYF.

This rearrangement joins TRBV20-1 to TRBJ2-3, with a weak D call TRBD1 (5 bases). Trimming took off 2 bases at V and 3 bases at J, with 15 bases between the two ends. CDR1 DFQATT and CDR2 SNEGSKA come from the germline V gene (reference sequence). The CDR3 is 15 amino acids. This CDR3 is CSARPTNRGTDTQYF. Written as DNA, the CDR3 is TGCAGTGCTAGACCCACCAATAGGGGTACAGATACGCAGTATTTT.